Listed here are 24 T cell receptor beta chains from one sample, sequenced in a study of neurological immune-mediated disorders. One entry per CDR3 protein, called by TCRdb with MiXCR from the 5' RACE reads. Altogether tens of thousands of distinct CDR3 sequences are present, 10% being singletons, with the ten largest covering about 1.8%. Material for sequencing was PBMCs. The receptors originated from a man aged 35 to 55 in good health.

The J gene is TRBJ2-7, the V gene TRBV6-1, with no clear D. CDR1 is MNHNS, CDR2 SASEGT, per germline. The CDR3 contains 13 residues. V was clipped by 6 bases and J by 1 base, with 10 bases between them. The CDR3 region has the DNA TGTGCCAGCAGAGGTCCCGATTCCTACGAGCAGTACTTC. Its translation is CASRGPDSYEQYF.

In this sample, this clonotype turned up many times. The CDR3 reads CASSVGGAGGAQYF. Written as DNA, the CDR3 is TGTGCCAGCAGCGTAGGGGGGGCCGGAGGAGCCCAGTACTTC. This chain uses TRBV9 with TRBJ2-5; D may correspond to TRBD1 or TRBD2 (6 bases each). Per germline, CDR1 SGDLS and CDR2 YYNGEE. The ends were cut back, 0 bases at V and 9 bases at J, with 15 bases in the middle. The CDR3 extends over 14 amino acids.

The CDR3, as DNA: TGTGCCAGCAGTTACTCGAGTGTCTCCCGGTACAATGAGCAGTTCTTC. Amino acid sequence: CASSYSSVSRYNEQFF. The chain combines TRBV6-6 with TRBJ2-1; D gene uncertain. Germline lookup yields CDR1 MNHNY and CDR2 SVGAGI (reference sequence). V was cut by 0 bases and J by 4 bases, with 13 bases left in between. The CDR3 is made up of 16 amino acids.

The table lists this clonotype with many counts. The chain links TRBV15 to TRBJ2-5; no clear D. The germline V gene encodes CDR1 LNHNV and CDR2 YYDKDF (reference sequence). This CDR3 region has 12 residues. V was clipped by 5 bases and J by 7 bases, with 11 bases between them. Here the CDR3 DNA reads TGTGCCACCAGCGCGGCTGTAGGGACCCAGTACTTC. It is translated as CATSAAVGTQYF.

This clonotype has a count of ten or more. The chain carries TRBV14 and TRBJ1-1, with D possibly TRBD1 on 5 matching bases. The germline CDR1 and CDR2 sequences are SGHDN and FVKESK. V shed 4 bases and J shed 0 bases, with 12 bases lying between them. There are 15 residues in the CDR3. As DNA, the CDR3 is TGTGCCAGCAGCCCTCCGGGGACGGTGAACACTGAAGCTTTCTTT. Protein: CASSPPGTVNTEAFF.

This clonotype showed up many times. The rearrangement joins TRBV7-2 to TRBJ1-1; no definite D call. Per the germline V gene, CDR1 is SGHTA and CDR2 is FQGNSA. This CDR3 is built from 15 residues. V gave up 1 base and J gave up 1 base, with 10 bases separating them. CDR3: CASSLGATPNTEAFF. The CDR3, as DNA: TGTGCCAGCAGCTTAGGTGCGACGCCGAACACTGAAGCTTTCTTT.

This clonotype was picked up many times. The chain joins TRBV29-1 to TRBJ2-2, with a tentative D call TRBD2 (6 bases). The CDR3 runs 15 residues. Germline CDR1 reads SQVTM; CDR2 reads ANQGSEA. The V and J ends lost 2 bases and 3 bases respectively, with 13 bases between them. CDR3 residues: CSVESSAGYTGELFF. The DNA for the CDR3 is TGCAGCGTTGAATCGTCAGCGGGTTACACCGGGGAGCTGTTTTTT.

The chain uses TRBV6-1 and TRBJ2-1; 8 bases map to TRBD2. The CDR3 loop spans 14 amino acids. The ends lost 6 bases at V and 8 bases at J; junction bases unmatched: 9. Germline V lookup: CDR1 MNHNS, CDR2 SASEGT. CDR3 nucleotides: TGTGCCAGCAGGCTCGGGGGGGCCCTCCATGAGCAGTTCTTC. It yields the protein CASRLGGALHEQFF.

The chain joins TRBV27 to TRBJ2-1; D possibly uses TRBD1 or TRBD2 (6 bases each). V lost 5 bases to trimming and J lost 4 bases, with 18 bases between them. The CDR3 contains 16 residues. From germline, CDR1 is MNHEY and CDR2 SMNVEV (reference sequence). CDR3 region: CASSLGLGGAYNEQFF. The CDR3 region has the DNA TGTGCCAGCAGTCTGGGATTGGGGGGCGCATACAATGAGCAGTTCTTC.

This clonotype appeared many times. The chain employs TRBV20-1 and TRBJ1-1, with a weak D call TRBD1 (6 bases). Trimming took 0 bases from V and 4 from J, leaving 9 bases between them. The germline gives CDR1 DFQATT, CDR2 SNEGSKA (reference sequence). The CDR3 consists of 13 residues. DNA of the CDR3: TGCAGTGCTAGAGATAACAGGGTCACTGAAGCTTTCTTT. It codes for CSARDNRVTEAFF.

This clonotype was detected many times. CDR3 bases: TGTGCCAGCAGTGAGATATCAGACATCTATGGCTACACCTTC. Amino acids: CASSEISDIYGYTF. This rearrangement joins TRBV6-1 to TRBJ1-2; D is unresolved. This CDR3 spans 14 amino acids. Per germline, CDR1 MNHNS and CDR2 SASEGT. V lost 3 bases and J lost 4, with 12 bases in between.

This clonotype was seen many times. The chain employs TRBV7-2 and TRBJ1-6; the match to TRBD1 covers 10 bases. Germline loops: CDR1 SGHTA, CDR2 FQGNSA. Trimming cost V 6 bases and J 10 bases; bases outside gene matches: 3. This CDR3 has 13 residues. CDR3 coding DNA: TGTGCCAGCAGATTGACAGGGGGCTCACCCCTCCACTTT. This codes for CASRLTGGSPLHF.

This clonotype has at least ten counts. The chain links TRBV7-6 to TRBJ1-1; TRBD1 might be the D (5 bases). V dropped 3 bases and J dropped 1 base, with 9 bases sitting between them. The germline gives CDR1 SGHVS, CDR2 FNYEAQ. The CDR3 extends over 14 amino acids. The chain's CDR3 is CASSFMGENTEAFF. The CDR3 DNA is TGTGCCAGCAGCTTCATGGGGGAGAACACTGAAGCTTTCTTT.

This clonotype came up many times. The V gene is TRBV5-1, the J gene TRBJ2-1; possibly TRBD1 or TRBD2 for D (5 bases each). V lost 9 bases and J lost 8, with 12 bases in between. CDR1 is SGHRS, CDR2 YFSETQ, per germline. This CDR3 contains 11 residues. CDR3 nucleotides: TGCGCCACCCGTGTGGGGGATGAGCAGTTCTTC. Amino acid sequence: CATRVGDEQFF.

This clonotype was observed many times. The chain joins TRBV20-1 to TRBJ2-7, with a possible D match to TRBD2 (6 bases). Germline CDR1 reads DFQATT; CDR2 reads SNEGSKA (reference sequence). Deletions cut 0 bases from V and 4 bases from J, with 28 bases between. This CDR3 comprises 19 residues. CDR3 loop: CSARDERAVTYQGLYEQYF. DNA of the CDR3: TGCAGTGCTAGAGATGAAAGGGCAGTGACTTACCAAGGACTATACGAGCAGTACTTC.

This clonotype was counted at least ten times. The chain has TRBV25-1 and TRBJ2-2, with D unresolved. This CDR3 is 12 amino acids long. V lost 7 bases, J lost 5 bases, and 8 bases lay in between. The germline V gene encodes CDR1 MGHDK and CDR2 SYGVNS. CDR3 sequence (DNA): TGTGCCAGCACCCTAGGGACCGGGGAGCTGTTTTTT. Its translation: CASTLGTGELFF.

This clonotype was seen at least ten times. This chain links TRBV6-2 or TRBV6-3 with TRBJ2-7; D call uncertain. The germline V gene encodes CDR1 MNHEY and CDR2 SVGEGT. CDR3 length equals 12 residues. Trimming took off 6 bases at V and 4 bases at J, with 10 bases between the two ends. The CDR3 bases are TGTGCCAGCAGAGAATGGGATTACGAGCAGTACTTC. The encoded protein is CASREWDYEQYF.

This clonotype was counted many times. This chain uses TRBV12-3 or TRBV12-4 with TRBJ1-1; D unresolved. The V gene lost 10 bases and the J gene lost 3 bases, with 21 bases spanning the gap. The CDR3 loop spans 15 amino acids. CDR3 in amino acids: CAISSDSKEHTEAFF. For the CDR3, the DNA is TGTGCCATCTCGTCTGACTCCAAGGAACACACTGAAGCTTTCTTT.

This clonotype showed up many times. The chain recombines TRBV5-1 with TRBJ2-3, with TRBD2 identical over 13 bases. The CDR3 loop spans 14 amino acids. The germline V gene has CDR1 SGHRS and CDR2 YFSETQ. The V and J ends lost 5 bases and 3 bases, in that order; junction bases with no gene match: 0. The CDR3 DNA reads TGCGCCAGCAGGGGACTAGCGGGGACAGATACGCAGTATTTT. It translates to CASRGLAGTDTQYF.

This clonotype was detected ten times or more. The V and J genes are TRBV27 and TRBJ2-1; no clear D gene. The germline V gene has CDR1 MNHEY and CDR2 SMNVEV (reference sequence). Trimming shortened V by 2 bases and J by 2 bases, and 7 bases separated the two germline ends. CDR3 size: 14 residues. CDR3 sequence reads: CASSLRQTYNEQFF. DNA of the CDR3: TGTGCCAGCAGTTTAAGACAAACCTACAATGAGCAGTTCTTC.

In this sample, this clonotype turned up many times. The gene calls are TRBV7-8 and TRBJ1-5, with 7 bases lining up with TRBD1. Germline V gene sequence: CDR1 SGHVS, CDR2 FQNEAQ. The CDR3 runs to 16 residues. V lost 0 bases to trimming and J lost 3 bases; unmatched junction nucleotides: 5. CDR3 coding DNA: TGTGCCAGCAGCTTAGCGGGGGGACAGTTCAATCAGCCCCAGCATTTT. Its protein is CASSLAGGQFNQPQHF.

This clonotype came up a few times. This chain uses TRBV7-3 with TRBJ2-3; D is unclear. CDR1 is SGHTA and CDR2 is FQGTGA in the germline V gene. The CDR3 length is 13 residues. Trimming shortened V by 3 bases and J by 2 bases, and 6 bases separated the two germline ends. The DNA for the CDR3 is TGTGCCAGCAGCTTGGCGGACACAGATACGCAGTATTTT. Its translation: CASSLADTDTQYF.

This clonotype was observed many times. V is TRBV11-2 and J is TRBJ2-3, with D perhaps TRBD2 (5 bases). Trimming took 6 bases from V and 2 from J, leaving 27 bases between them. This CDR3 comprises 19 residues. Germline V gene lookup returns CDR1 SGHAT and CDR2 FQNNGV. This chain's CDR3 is CASSLRSAWERGLTDTQYF. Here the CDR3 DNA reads TGTGCCAGCAGTCTTAGATCGGCTTGGGAGCGTGGACTCACAGATACGCAGTATTTT.

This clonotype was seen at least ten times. DNA for the CDR3: TGTGCCAGCTCACCTAGCTCTGGAAACACCATATATTTT. It yields the protein CASSPSSGNTIYF. V is TRBV18 and J is TRBJ1-3; D is undetermined. V was cut by 3 bases and J by 0 bases, with 3 bases left in between. The CDR3 contains 13 residues. The V gene's germline CDR1 is KGHSH and CDR2 LQKENI. Supplemented by reference TRBV18 and TRBJ1-3, the full variable domain reads NAGVMQNPRHLVRRRGQEARLRCSPMKGHSHVYWYRQLPEEGLKFMVYLQKENIIDESGMPKERFSAEFPKEGPSILRIQQVVRGDSAAYFCASSPSSGNTIYFGEGSWLTVV.